This TCR beta chain was recovered during a study of T cells in women clearing cervical HPV infection. Overall study context: Control women cleared a single incident HPV16 infection within 12 months. With HLA typing for only a few women, HLA confounding remains possible.

Of note for this clone: Coverage ceases 3 residues before the CDR3 finishes, and the germline J gene fills in the end.

TCRdb's table, derived via immunoSEQ multiplex PCR, lists solely in-frame clones and lacks some. Listed are tens of thousands of clones; around 0.98% falls within the top ten. Germline CDR1 is SGHVS and CDR2 is FQNEAQ. The length of the CDR3 is 13 residues. V was shortened by 0 bases and J by 5 bases, with 7 bases between the two germline ends. This TCR was recovered from a woman aged 18 to 75 with a cervical HPV16 infection that either progressed to CIN3+ or cleared (not recorded which). This rearrangement joins TRBV7-8 to TRBJ1-1; no reliable D call. Input material: blood buffy coat. The CDR3 spells CASSLAQLTEAFF. CDR3 bases read: TGTGCCAGCAGCTTAGCACAGTTAACTGAA.